Below are 24 T cell receptor beta chains sequenced from a single sample in a study of shared clonotypes between healthy human individuals. Data came from immunoSEQ multiplex PCR; TCRdb stores just in-frame clones and leaves some out. The sample records some 530,000 clones, over 70% being singletons. The sequenced sample consisted of PBMCs. These receptors were obtained from a woman aged 40 to 55 in good health. Some clones in this sample may be carry-over from other donors' samples.

The rearrangement joins TRBV6-1 to TRBJ2-3, with no clear D. V was pared by 0 bases and J by 3 bases, with 13 bases between. The CDR3 is made up of 16 amino acids. Per the germline V gene, CDR1 is MNHNS and CDR2 is SASEGT. CDR3 sequence (DNA): TGTGCCAGCAGTGAAGCGCTTCGCTCTTATACAGATACGCAGTATTTT. It yields the protein CASSEALRSYTDTQYF.

This clone was detected once. A far larger clone is one nucleotide away, so this likely arose from a read error. Other DNA sequences in this specimen translate into the identical CDR3. The V and J genes are TRBV5-1 and TRBJ1-1; TRBD1 matches 10 bases. CDR1 SGHRS and CDR2 YFSETQ come from the germline V gene. This CDR3 is 14 amino acids long. As DNA, the CDR3 is TGCGCCAGCAGCTCGGACAGGGGGAACACTGAAGCCTTCTTT. Its translation is CASSSDRGNTEAFF.

The rearrangement links TRBV6-4 to TRBJ1-1; possible D gene TRBD1, 5 bases. Germline V CDR1 and CDR2: MRHNA, SNTAGT. The CDR3 totals 20 residues. The germline V and J ends were trimmed by 0 bases and 0 bases, with 23 bases remaining between them. The CDR3: CASSDSSRGDGKNMNTEAFF. In nucleotides, the CDR3 is TGTGCCAGCAGTGACTCTTCGAGGGGCGATGGGAAAAACATGAACACTGAAGCTTTCTTT.

This chain links TRBV7-2 with TRBJ2-1; TRBD2 matches at 13 bases. The germline V gene has CDR1 SGHTA and CDR2 FQGNSA. V lost 5 bases, J lost 9 bases, and 7 bases stayed unmatched. The CDR3 runs 15 residues. CDR3 sequence: CASSTGTSGISEQFF. CDR3 in DNA: TGTGCCAGCAGCACCGGGACTAGCGGGATATCTGAGCAGTTCTTC.

J is TRBJ2-7 and V is TRBV7-7; D is ambiguous. Germline assignment: CDR1 SSHAT and CDR2 FNYEAQ (reference sequence). The CDR3 is 13 residues long. V was shortened by 2 bases and J by 5 bases, with 10 bases between the two germline ends. In DNA, the CDR3 is TGTGCCAGCAGCTTAACCGGGTTCGACGAGCAGTACTTC. Translated, it gives CASSLTGFDEQYF.

This chain connects TRBV7-8 to TRBJ1-5; D is perhaps TRBD1 (5 bases). From germline, CDR1 is SGHVS and CDR2 FQNEAQ. The CDR3 extends over 14 amino acids. Deletions cut 2 bases from V and 6 bases from J, with 11 bases between. The CDR3: CASSLSSGIQPQHF. CDR3 coding DNA: TGTGCCAGCAGCTTATCGTCAGGGATTCAGCCCCAGCATTTT.

V is TRBV5-1 and J is TRBJ1-1; possible D gene TRBD1, 6 bases. Germline V gene sequence: CDR1 SGHRS, CDR2 YFSETQ. Between the trimmed V and J ends, which lost 0 bases and 0 bases, there was a span of 12 bases. The CDR3 consists of 16 residues. In nucleotides, the CDR3 is TGCGCCAGCAGCTTGGCCTTAGACAGGATGAACACTGAAGCTTTCTTT. This encodes CASSLALDRMNTEAFF.

The chain joins TRBV5-1 to TRBJ2-5; the match to TRBD2 covers 9 bases. V was clipped by 0 bases and J by 2 bases; unmatched bases: 8. Germline V CDR1 and CDR2: SGHRS, YFSETQ. This CDR3 spans 17 amino acids. CDR3 region: CASSLEVGAGGQETQYF. CDR3 coding DNA: TGCGCCAGCAGCTTGGAAGTGGGAGCGGGAGGTCAAGAGACCCAGTACTTC.

Points on this clone: A read error is the likely source, as a far larger clone sits one nucleotide away. V gene TRBV5-4 combines with J gene TRBJ1-1; D might be TRBD1 (5 bases). The V gene's germline CDR1 is SGHNT and CDR2 YYREEE (reference sequence). This CDR3 is built from 16 residues. CDR3 in amino acids: CASSLAPGEKGTGAFF. The DNA of the CDR3 is TGTGCCAGCAGCTTGGCCCCGGGGGAGAAGGGCACTGGAGCTTTCTTT.

V and J are TRBV28 and TRBJ2-3, with 16 bases that match TRBD2. Germline values: CDR1 MDHEN, CDR2 SYDVKM. The CDR3 is made up of 16 amino acids. V trimming: 5 bases; J trimming: 6 bases; junction bases outside the gene matches: 5. DNA for the CDR3: TGTGCCAGCAGTACCGGGACTAGCGGGAGGGCGGATACGCAGTATTTT. Its protein product is CASSTGTSGRADTQYF.

This clone came up once. The genes are TRBV7-9 and TRBJ2-3; TRBD2 matches 10 bases. From germline, CDR1 is SEHNR and CDR2 FQNEAQ (reference sequence). The CDR3 extends over 12 amino acids. Trimming cost V 3 bases and J 12 bases; bases outside gene matches: 3. Written as DNA, the CDR3 is TGTGCCAGCAGCTTCGGGACTAGCGCCCAGTATTTT. This sequence encodes CASSFGTSAQYF.

The chain couples TRBV30 to TRBJ2-7; 12 bases fit TRBD2. The length of the CDR3 is 13 residues. The germline V gene encodes CDR1 GTSNPN and CDR2 SVGIG (reference sequence). J gave up 5 bases and V 4 bases, and 3 bases lay outside the gene matches. CDR3 in amino acids: CAWTSGRAHEQYF. In DNA form, the CDR3 reads TGTGCCTGGACTAGCGGGAGGGCCCACGAGCAGTACTTC.

The chain uses TRBV2 and TRBJ2-1; the D is unclear. Looked up from germline, CDR1 is SNHLY and CDR2 is FYNNEI. The CDR3 extends over 12 amino acids. V dropped 1 base and J dropped 6 bases, with 4 bases sitting between them. Here the CDR3 DNA reads TGTGCCAGCAGTGAAGACGCCAATGAGCAGTTCTTC. This codes for CASSEDANEQFF.

In its sample, this clone was seen many times. The sample carries other DNA sequences with the same CDR3. This chain connects TRBV7-9 to TRBJ2-7; 11 bases line up with TRBD1. This CDR3 comprises 19 residues. Trimming removed 5 bases from V and 2 bases from J; junction bases left unmatched: 17. Looked up from germline, CDR1 is SEHNR and CDR2 is FQNEAQ (reference sequence). Here the CDR3 reads CASSADRGRGDYHPYEQYF. Here the CDR3 DNA reads TGTGCCAGCAGCGCGGACAGGGGGCGCGGGGACTATCACCCCTACGAGCAGTACTTC.

CDR3 loop: CASSGGPSGEQYF. For the CDR3, the DNA is TGCGCCAGCAGCGGAGGACCGTCTGGGGAGCAGTACTTC. This chain joins TRBV5-1 and TRBJ2-7, with D possibly being TRBD2 (5 bases). Trimming took 4 bases from V and 7 from J, leaving 15 bases between them. CDR1 SGHRS and CDR2 YFSETQ come from the germline V gene. The CDR3 totals 13 residues.

J is TRBJ1-2 and V is TRBV10-3; D call uncertain. Deletions cut 3 bases from V and 6 bases from J, with 11 bases between. Germline CDR1 is ENHRY and CDR2 is SYGVKD. CDR3 length equals 13 residues. CDR3 sequence: CAISDPNMNGYTF. CDR3 in DNA: TGTGCCATCAGTGACCCCAACATGAATGGCTACACCTTC.

The table lists this clone with a count of one. The rearrangement joins TRBV19 to TRBJ2-3; 8 bases align to TRBD2. The V segment lost 3 bases and the J segment 2 bases; nucleotides outside the gene matches: 4. This CDR3 contains 15 residues. The germline gives CDR1 LNHDA, CDR2 SQIVND (reference sequence). The CDR3, as DNA: TGTGCCAGTAGTATTGGCGGGGGGTTCACAGATACGCAGTATTTT. Residues: CASSIGGGFTDTQYF. Supplemented by reference TRBV19 and TRBJ2-3, the full variable domain reads DGGITQSPKYLFRKEGQNVTLSCEQNLNHDAMYWYRQDPGQGLRLIYYSQIVNDFQKGDIAEGYSVSREKKESFPLTVTSAQKNPTAFYLCASSIGGGFTDTQYFGPGTRLTVL.

The chain uses TRBV6-5 and TRBJ1-1; TRBD1 aligns across 9 bases. The CDR3 sequence is 13 residues long. The V gene end was trimmed by 5 bases and the J gene end by 7 bases; junction bases not matched to a gene: 5. Looked up from germline, CDR1 is MNHEY and CDR2 is SVGAGI. The CDR3 nucleotides are TGTGCCAGCAGTCACCAGGACAGGGGTGAAGCTTTCTTT. Amino acids: CASSHQDRGEAFF.

The V call is TRBV4-3, the J call TRBJ2-7; TRBD2 matches 11 bases. CDR1 is LGHNA, CDR2 YSLEER, per germline. The length of the CDR3 is 16 residues. Trimming removed 1 base from V and 3 bases from J; junction bases left unmatched: 5. The CDR3 region is CASSQVLAGAGYEQYF. In DNA form, the CDR3 reads TGCGCCAGCAGCCAAGTACTAGCGGGAGCGGGCTACGAGCAGTACTTC.

This clone was picked up a small number of times. One base separates it from a far larger clone, so it is likely a read error. V and J are TRBV4-1 and TRBJ2-7, with D possibly TRBD1 on 6 matching bases. This CDR3 has 13 amino acids. Germline CDR1 reads MGHRA; CDR2 reads YSYEKL. Between the trimmed V and J ends, which lost 6 bases and 5 bases, there was a span of 14 bases. The CDR3 coding sequence is TGCGCCAGCAGACGGACAGTGAAAGACGAGCAGTACTTC. Protein sequence: CASRRTVKDEQYF.

The V and J genes are TRBV30 and TRBJ2-2, with D possibly called TRBD1 or TRBD2 (5 bases each). The CDR3 is 13 residues long. The germline CDR1 and CDR2 sequences are GTSNPN and SVGIG (reference sequence). V lost 3 bases and J lost 6, with 11 bases in between. Here the CDR3 reads CAWRVGEPGELFF. CDR3 DNA sequence: TGTGCCTGGAGGGTGGGGGAGCCCGGGGAGCTGTTTTTT.

V usage is TRBV19 and J usage is TRBJ2-1; 9 bases map to TRBD1. The V gene end was trimmed by 4 bases and the J gene end by 3 bases; junction bases not matched to a gene: 10. This CDR3 contains 17 residues. Per the germline V gene, CDR1 is LNHDA and CDR2 is SQIVND (reference sequence). The CDR3 reads CASSRRTGTGNYNEQFF. CDR3 coding DNA: TGTGCCAGTAGTAGGAGAACCGGGACAGGGAACTACAATGAGCAGTTCTTC. The full variable domain, its missing parts supplied by reference TRBV19 and TRBJ2-1, is DGGITQSPKYLFRKEGQNVTLSCEQNLNHDAMYWYRQDPGQGLRLIYYSQIVNDFQKGDIAEGYSVSREKKESFPLTVTSAQKNPTAFYLCASSRRTGTGNYNEQFFGPGTRLTVL.

Remarks on this clone: Given a far larger clone just one base away, this is likely a sequencing read error. Different DNA sequences within this sample yield the same CDR3. The J gene is TRBJ2-5, the V gene TRBV25-1; 9 nucleotides line up with TRBD1. The DNA end favors TRBJ2-7, so the J call may be wrong. This CDR3 spans 13 amino acids. CDR1 is MGHDK, CDR2 SYGVNS, per germline. CDR3 sequence: CASGGQGVNEQYF. CDR3 bases: TGTGCCAGCGGGGGACAGGGTGTGAACGAGCAGTACTTC.

This clone was recorded a few times. This chain joins TRBV18 and TRBJ1-3; TRBD1 matches at 7 bases. Trimming removed 5 bases from V and 0 bases from J; junction bases left unmatched: 13. Germline lookup yields CDR1 KGHSH and CDR2 LQKENI. The CDR3 has 18 amino acids. The CDR3 protein is CASSDTFGGQSSGNTIYF. The CDR3 DNA follows: TGTGCCAGCTCAGACACCTTTGGGGGACAGAGCTCTGGAAACACCATATATTTT. Full variable domain (remainder filled in from reference TRBV18 and TRBJ1-3): NAGVMQNPRHLVRRRGQEARLRCSPMKGHSHVYWYRQLPEEGLKFMVYLQKENIIDESGMPKERFSAEFPKEGPSILRIQQVVRGDSAAYFCASSDTFGGQSSGNTIYFGEGSWLTVV.